This T cell receptor (beta chain) is from a study of blood T cell repertoires in COVID-19. Clones were read by immunoSEQ multiplex PCR, and TCRdb kept only the in-frame ones, dropping some. This table holds roughly 250,000 clones, around 82% found once. The ends lost 4 bases at V and 7 bases at J; junction bases unmatched: 6. The CDR3 runs 14 residues. CDR1 and CDR2 (germline): LNHNV, YYDKDF (reference sequence). Sequenced: PBMCs or T cells enriched from blood (not recorded which). The sequence derives from a woman aged 40 to 50 who had been exposed to COVID-19. V gene TRBV15 combines with J gene TRBJ2-3; 9 bases are shared with TRBD1. DNA for the CDR3: TGTGCCACCAGCACGGGACAGGGTATGAATACGCAGTATTTT. Translation: CATSTGQGMNTQYF.